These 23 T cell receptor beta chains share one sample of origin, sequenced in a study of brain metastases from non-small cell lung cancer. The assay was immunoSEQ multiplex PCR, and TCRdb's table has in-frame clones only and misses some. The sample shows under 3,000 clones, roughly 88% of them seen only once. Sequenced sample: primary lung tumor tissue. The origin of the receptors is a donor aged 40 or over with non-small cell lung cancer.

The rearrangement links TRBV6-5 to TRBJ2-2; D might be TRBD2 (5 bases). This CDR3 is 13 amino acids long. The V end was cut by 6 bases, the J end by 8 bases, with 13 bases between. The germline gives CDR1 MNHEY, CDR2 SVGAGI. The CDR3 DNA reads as TGTGCCAGCAGCCTAGCCAGTATGGGGGAGCTGTTTTTT. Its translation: CASSLASMGELFF.

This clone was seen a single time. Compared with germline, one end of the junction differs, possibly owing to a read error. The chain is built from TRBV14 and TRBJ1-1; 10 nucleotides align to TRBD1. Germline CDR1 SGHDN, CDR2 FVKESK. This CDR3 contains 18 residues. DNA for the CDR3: TGTGCCAGCAGCCATTCCTTAGGGACAGGGGCATTAAGATCTGAAGTTTTCTTT. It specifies CASSHSLGTGALRSEVFF.

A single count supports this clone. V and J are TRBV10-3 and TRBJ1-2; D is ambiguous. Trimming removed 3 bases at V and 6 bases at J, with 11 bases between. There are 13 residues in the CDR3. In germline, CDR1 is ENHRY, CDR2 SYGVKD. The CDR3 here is CAISERDGDGYTF. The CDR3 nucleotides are TGTGCCATCAGTGAAAGGGATGGTGATGGCTACACCTTC.

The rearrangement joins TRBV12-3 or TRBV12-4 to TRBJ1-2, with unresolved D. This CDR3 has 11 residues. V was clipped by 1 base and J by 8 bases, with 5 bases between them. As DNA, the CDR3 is TGTGCCAGCAGTTTAGGAAGCGGCTACACCTTC. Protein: CASSLGSGYTF.

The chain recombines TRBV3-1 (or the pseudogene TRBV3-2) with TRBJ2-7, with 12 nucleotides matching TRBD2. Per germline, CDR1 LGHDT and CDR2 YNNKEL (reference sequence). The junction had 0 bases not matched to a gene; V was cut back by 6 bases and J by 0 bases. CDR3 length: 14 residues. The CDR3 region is CASRTSGSSYEQYF. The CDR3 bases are TGTGCCAGCAGGACTAGCGGGAGCTCCTACGAGCAGTACTTC.

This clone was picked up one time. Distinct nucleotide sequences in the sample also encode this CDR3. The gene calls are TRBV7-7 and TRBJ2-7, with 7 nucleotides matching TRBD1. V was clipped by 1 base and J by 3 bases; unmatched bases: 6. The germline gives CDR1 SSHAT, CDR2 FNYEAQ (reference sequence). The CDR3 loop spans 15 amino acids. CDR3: CASSLGPQGIYEQYF. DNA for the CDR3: TGTGCCAGCAGCTTAGGTCCACAGGGGATCTACGAGCAGTACTTC.

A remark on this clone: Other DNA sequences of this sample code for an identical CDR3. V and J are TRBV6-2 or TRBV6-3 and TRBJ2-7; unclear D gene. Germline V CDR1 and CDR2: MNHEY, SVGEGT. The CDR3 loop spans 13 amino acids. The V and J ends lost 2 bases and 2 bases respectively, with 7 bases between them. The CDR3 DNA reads TGTGCCAGCAGTTACCGAGGTCCCTACGAGCAGTACTTC. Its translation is CASSYRGPYEQYF.

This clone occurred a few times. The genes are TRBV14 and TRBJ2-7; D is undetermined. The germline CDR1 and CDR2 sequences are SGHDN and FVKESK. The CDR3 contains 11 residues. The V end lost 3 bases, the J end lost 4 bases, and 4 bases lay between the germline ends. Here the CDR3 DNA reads TGTGCCAGCAGCCAGGCTTACGAGCAGTACTTC. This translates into CASSQAYEQYF. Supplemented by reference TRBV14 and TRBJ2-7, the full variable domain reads EAGVTQFPSHSVIEKGQTVTLRCDPISGHDNLYWYRRVMGKEIKFLLHFVKESKQDESGMPNNRFLAERTGGTYSTLKVQPAELEDSGVYFCASSQAYEQYFGPGTRLTVT.

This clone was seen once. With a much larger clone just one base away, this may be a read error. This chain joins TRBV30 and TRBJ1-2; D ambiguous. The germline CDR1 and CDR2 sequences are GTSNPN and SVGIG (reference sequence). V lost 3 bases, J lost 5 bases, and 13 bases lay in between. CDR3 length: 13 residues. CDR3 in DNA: TGTGCCTGGAGATTGGGCTTTAGGTATGGCTACACCTTC. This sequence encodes CAWRLGFRYGYTF.

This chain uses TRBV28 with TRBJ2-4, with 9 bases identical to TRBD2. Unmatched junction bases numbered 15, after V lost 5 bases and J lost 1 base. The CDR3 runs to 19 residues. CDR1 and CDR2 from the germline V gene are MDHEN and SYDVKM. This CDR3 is CASSLSGSRWVTAKNIQYF. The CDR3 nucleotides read TGTGCCAGCAGTCTTAGCGGGAGCCGTTGGGTTACTGCCAAAAACATTCAGTACTTC.

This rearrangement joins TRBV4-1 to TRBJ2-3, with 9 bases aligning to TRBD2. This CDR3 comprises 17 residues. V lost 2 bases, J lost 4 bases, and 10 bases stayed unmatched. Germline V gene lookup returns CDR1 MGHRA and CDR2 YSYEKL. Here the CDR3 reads CASSQKGASGTPDTQYF. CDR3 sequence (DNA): TGCGCCAGCAGCCAAAAGGGAGCTAGCGGGACCCCAGATACGCAGTATTTT.

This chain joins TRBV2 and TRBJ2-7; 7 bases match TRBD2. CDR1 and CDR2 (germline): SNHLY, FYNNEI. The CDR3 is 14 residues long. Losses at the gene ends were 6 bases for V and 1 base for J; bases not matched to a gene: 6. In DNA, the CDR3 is TGTGCCAGCAGCCTCCGGGACTATTCCTACGAGCAGTACTTC. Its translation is CASSLRDYSYEQYF.

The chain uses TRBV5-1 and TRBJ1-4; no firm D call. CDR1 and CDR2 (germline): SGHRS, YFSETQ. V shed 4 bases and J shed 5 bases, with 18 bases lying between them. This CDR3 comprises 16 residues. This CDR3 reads CASSPSTGGGNEKLFF. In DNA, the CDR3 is TGCGCCAGCAGCCCGAGCACGGGAGGAGGGAATGAAAAACTGTTTTTT.

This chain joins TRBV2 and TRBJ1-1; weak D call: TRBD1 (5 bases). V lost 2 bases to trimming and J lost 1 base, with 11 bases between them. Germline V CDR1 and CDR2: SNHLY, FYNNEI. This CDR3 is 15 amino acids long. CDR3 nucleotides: TGTGCCAGCAGTGAACTGATGGGGGGGAACACTGAAGCTTTCTTT. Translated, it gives CASSELMGGNTEAFF.

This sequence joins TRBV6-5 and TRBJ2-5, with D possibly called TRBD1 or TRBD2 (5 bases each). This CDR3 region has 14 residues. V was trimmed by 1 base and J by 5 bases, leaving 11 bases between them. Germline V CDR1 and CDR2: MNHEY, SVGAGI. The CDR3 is CASSYLGPMETQYF. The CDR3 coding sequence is TGTGCCAGCAGTTACTTGGGACCGATGGAGACCCAGTACTTC.

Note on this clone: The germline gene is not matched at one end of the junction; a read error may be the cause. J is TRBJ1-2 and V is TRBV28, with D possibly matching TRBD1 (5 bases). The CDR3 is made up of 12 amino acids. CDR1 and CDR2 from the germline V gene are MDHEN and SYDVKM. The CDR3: CASSLLKQVPYF. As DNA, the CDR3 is TGTGCCAGCAGTTTGCTCAAACAGGTGCCGTACTTC.

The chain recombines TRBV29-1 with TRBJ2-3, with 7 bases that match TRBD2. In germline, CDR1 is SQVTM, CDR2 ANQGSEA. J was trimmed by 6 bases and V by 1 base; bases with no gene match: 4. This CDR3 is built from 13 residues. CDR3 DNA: TGCAGCGTTGAAGTCGGGGGAGGGGATACGCAGTATTTT. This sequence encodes CSVEVGGGDTQYF.

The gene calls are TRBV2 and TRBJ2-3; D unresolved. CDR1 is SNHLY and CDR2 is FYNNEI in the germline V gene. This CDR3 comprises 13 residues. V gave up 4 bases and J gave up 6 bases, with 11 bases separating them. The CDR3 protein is CASSGSGLDTQYF. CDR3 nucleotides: TGTGCCAGCAGTGGATCTGGGCTCGATACGCAGTATTTT.

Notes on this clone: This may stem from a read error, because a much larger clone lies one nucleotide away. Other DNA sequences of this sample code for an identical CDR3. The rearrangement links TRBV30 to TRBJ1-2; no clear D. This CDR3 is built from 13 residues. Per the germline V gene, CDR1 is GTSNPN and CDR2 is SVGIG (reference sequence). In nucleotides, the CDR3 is TGTGCCTGGAGATCGGGCTTTAGGTATGGTTACACCTTC. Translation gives CAWRSGFRYGYTF.

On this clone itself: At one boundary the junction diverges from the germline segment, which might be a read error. Here the CDR3 reads CASSPGNTEAFF. CDR3 in DNA: TGTGCTAGCAGCCCCGGCAACACTGAAGCTTTCTTT. The genes are TRBV3-1 (or the pseudogene TRBV3-2) and TRBJ1-1; D ambiguous. The CDR3 has 12 residues. Germline-derived CDR1 and CDR2 are LGHDT and YNNKEL (reference sequence).

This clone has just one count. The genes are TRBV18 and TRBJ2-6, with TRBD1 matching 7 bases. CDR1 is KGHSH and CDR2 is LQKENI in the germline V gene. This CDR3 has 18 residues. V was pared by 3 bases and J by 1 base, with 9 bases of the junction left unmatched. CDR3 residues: CASSPTGNLGSGANVLTF. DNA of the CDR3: TGTGCCAGCTCACCGACAGGGAATTTAGGATCTGGGGCCAACGTCCTGACTTTC.

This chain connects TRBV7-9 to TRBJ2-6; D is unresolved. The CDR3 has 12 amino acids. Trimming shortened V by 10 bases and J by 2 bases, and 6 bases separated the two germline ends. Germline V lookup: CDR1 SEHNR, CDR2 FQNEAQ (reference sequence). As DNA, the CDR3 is TGTGCCATTGGGGCTGGGGCCAACGTCCTGACTTTC. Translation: CAIGAGANVLTF.

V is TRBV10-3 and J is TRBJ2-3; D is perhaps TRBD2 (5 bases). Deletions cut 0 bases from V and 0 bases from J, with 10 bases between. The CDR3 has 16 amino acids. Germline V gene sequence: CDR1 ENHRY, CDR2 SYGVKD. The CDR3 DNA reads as TGTGCCATCAGTGAGTCGAAACGGGGAAGCACAGATACGCAGTATTTT. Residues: CAISESKRGSTDTQYF.